This is a list of T cell receptor beta chains from one sample in a study of T-cell reconstitution after alpha-beta-depleted transplantation in children. TCRdb analysed the PCR reads with MiXCR anew, one entry per CDR3 protein. The sample lists approximately 89,000 distinct CDR3 sequences; about a sixth were seen once. The specimen was PBMCs, mostly from graft donor cells, collected 180 days after TCRalphabeta/CD19-depleted stem cell transplant. The receptors here all came from a male patient aged 2 to 10 who had a stem cell transplant for acute lymphoblastic leukemia, so the T cells may come from the graft donor. The CDR3 runs from the conserved cysteine through the conserved F or W. A D gene is named only where the DNA matches it firmly. Some rows mark clone size as missing; the rest say once, few, many or name a class of expanded clone.

V,size,D,J,CDR3,DNA
TRBV20-1,-,TRBD2,TRBJ2-1,CSASPSGAGNEQFF,TGCAGTGCTAGCCCTAGCGGGGCAGGCAATGAGCAGTTCTTC
TRBV20-1,-,-,TRBJ2-3,CSARQSTDTQYF,TGCAGTGCTAGACAGAGCACAGATACGCAGTATTTT
TRBV19,few,TRBD1,TRBJ1-5,CASRWKGTVNQPQHF,TGTGCCAGTAGATGGAAGGGGACAGTCAATCAGCCCCAGCATTTT
TRBV3-1,-,-,TRBJ2-6,CASRPRIRGLILGANVLTF,TGTGCCAGCAGACCTAGGATCCGGGGCCTAATTCTAGGGGCCAACGTCCTGACTTTC
TRBV3-1,-,-,TRBJ1-1,CASSRAAFMNTEAFF,TGTGCCAGCAGCCGCGCAGCCTTTATGAACACTGAAGCTTTCTTT
TRBV12-3/TRBV12-4,few,TRBD1,TRBJ2-2,CASSPTQGIYPLSNTGELFF,TGTGCCAGCAGCCCCACACAGGGGATTTACCCCCTCTCGAACACCGGGGAGCTGTTTTTT
TRBV20-1,many,-,TRBJ1-1,CSARHRGVNTEAFF,TGCAGTGCCCGACACCGGGGTGTGAACACTGAAGCTTTCTTT
TRBV20-1,few,TRBD2,TRBJ2-3,CSARESRGGPDTQYF,TGCAGTGCTAGAGAATCGCGGGGGGGCCCGGATACGCAGTATTTT
TRBV5-1,many,-,TRBJ1-4,CASSLAGGHEKLFF,TGCGCCAGCAGCTTGGCCGGGGGGCATGAAAAACTGTTTTTT
TRBV5-1,few,TRBD1,TRBJ2-3,CASSLPLPSGGQYF,TGCGCCAGCAGCTTGCCCCTGCCGTCAGGGGGACAGTATTTT
TRBV29-1,-,TRBD1,TRBJ2-7,CSVGRDRVAEQYF,TGCAGCGTAGGACGGGACAGGGTAGCCGAGCAGTACTTC
TRBV7-9,-,-,TRBJ2-1,CASSLGPGPAEQFF,TGTGCCAGCAGCTTAGGACCGGGACCAGCTGAGCAGTTCTTC
TRBV5-1,few,TRBD1,TRBJ1-6,CASSLAGQRGGTLHF,TGCGCCAGCAGCTTGGCGGGACAGAGAGGGGGGACCCTCCACTTT
TRBV6-4,-,-,TRBJ2-1,CASSVEGVNEQFF,TGTGCCAGCAGTGTAGAGGGGGTGAATGAGCAGTTCTTC
TRBV29-1,few,-,TRBJ2-7,CSVPSDSTYEQYF,TGCAGCGTTCCCTCGGACAGTACCTACGAGCAGTACTTC
TRBV6-1,many,-,TRBJ2-2,CASLQAPDGELFF,TGTGCCAGCTTACAAGCCCCTGACGGGGAGCTGTTTTTT
TRBV7-9,-,-,TRBJ1-1,CASSLGNPGLNTEAFF,TGTGCCAGCAGCTTAGGGAATCCAGGACTGAACACTGAAGCTTTCTTT
TRBV12-2,-,-,TRBJ2-1,CASRLSGQGIYNEQFF,TGTGCAAGTCGCTTATCCGGACAGGGCATCTACAATGAGCAGTTCTTC
TRBV27,few,-,TRBJ2-5,CASSSPIEETQYF,TGTGCCAGCAGTTCTCCGATAGAGGAGACCCAGTACTTC
TRBV14,-,-,TRBJ2-2,CASSQGPTFGASTGELFF,TGTGCCAGCAGCCAAGGACCAACCTTTGGGGCATCCACCGGGGAGCTGTTTTTT
TRBV20-1,few,-,TRBJ1-1,CSARTASF,TGCAGTGCTAGGACCGCCAGCTTT
TRBV6-1,many,TRBD1,TRBJ1-2,CASRAVQGEGDYGYTF,TGTGCCAGCAGAGCTGTACAGGGGGAGGGGGACTATGGCTACACCTTC